The sequence of this T cell receptor beta chain was determined in a study of early T cells in non-severe SARS-CoV-2 infection. Study-level information: Unpaired chains resulted from sequencing bulk RNA of unsorted whole blood.

Trimming pared 6 bases from V and 9 bases from J, leaving 17 bases between. CDR1 and CDR2 (germline): MNHEY, SMNVEV (reference sequence). The CDR3 runs 13 residues. Individual cDNA molecules were tagged with unique molecular identifiers. TCRdb recomputed calls from the 5' RACE reads with MiXCR, one row per CDR3 protein. The top ten clones hold around 5.8% of a sample with about 18,000 distinct CDR3 sequences, roughly 6.1% of them seen once. This receptor was identified in an adult who was a healthcare worker with PCR-confirmed SARS-CoV-2 infection or an uninfected control (not recorded which). The chain couples TRBV27 to TRBJ1-2, with D perhaps TRBD1 (6 bases). Sample: whole blood. CDR3 sequence: CASRDTGKESYTF. CDR3 sequence (DNA): TGTGCCAGCAGGGACACAGGGAAGGAAAGCTACACCTTC.